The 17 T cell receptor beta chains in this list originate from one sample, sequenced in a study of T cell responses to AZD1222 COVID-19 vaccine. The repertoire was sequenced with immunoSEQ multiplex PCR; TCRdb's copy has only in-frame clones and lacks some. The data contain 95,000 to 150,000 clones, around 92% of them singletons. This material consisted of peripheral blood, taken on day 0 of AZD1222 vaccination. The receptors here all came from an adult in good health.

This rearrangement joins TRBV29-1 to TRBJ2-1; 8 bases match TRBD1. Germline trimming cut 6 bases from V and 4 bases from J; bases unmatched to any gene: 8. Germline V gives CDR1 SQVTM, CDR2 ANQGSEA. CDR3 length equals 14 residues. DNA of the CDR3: TGCAGCGTGTGGACCGGGACAGGTTACAATGAGCAGTTCTTC. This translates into CSVWTGTGYNEQFF.

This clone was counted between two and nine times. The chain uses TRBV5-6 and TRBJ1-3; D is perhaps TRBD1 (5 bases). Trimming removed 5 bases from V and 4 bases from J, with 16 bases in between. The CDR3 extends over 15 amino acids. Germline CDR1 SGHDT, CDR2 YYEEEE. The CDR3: CASSSETRVGNTIYF. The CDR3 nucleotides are TGTGCCAGCAGTTCCGAGACCAGGGTAGGAAACACCATATATTTT.

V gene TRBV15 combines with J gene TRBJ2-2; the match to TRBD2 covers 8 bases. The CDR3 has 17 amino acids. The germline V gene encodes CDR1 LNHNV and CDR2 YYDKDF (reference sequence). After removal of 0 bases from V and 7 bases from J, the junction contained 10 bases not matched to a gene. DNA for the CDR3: TGTGCCACCAGCAGAGATTGGAAGGGGACTAGGGGCGGGGAGCTGTTTTTT. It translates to CATSRDWKGTRGGELFF.

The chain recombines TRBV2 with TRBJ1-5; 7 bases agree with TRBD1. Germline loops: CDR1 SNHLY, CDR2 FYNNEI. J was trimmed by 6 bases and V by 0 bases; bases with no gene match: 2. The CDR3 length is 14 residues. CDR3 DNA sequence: TGTGCCAGCAGTGAAGCGACAGGGTTTCAGCCCCAGCATTTT. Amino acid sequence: CASSEATGFQPQHF.

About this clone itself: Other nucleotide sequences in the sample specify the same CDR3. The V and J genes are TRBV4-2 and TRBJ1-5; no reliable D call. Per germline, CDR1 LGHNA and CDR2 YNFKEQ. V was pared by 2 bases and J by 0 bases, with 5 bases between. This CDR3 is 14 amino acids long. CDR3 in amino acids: CASSQPYSNQPQHF. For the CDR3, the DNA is TGTGCCAGCAGCCAACCCTATAGCAATCAGCCCCAGCATTTT.

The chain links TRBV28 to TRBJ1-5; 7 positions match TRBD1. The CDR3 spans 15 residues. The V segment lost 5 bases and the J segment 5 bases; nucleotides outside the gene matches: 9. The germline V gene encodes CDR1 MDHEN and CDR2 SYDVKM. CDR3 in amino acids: CASSPTTGPYQPQHF. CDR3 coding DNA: TGTGCCAGCAGTCCGACGACAGGGCCTTATCAGCCCCAGCATTTT.

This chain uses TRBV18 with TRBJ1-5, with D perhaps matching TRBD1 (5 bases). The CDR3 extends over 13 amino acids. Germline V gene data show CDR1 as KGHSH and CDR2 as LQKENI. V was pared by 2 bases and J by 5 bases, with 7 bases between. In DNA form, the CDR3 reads TGTGCCAGCTCACCAGGGACGTATCAGCCCCAGCATTTT. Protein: CASSPGTYQPQHF.

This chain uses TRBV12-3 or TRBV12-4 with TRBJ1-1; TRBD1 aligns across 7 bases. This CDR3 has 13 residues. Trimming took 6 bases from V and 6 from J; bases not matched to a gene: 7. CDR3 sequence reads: CASRRDRVAEAFF. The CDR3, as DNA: TGTGCCAGCAGGAGAGACAGGGTAGCTGAAGCTTTCTTT.

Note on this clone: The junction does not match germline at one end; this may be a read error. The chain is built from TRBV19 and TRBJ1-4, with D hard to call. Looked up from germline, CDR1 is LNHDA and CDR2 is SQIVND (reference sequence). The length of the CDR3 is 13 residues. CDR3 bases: TGTGCCAGTAGTATAAGTAGGAATGGAAAACTGTTTTTT. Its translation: CASSISRNGKLFF.

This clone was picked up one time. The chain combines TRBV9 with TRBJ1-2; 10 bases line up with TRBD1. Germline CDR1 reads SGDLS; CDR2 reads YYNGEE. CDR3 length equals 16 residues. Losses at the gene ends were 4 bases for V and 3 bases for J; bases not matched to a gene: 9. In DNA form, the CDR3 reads TGTGCCAGCAGCAATTCCGGGACAGGGGCGGACTATGGCTACACCTTC. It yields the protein CASSNSGTGADYGYTF.

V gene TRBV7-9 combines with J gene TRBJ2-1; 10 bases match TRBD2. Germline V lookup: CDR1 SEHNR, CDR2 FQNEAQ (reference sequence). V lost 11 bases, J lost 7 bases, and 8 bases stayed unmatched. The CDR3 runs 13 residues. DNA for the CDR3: TGTGCCGGCGCTAGCGGGAGTCTGAATGAGCAGTTCTTC. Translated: CAGASGSLNEQFF.

DNA of the CDR3: TGTGCCAGCAGGGGACAGGGGAAGGCTGAAGCTTTCTTT. Translation: CASRGQGKAEAFF. The chain is built from TRBV12-3 or TRBV12-4 and TRBJ1-1, with 10 bases aligning to TRBD1. This CDR3 is 13 amino acids long. With V trimmed by 6 bases and J by 6 bases, 4 bases remained unmatched.

CDR3 nucleotides: TGTGCCAGCAGCTTAGACCGCCGGTGGGCAGGGGTCTACAATGAGCAGTTCTTC. Amino acid sequence: CASSLDRRWAGVYNEQFF. The V and J genes are TRBV11-2 and TRBJ2-1; D is perhaps TRBD1 (6 bases). The germline V and J ends were trimmed by 0 bases and 3 bases, with 18 bases remaining between them. This CDR3 has 18 amino acids. The germline V gene encodes CDR1 SGHAT and CDR2 FQNNGV.

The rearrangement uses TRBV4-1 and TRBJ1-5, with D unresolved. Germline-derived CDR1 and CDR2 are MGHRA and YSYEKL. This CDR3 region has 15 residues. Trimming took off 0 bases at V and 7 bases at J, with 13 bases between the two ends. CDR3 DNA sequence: TGCGCCAGCAGCCAAGATTTAGGCATGGGGCAGCCCCAGCATTTT. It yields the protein CASSQDLGMGQPQHF.

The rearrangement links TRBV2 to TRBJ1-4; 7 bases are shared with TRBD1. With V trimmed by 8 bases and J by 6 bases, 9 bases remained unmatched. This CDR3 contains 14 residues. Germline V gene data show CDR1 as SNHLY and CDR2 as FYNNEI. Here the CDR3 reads CASRGYRGDEKLFF. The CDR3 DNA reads TGTGCCAGCCGGGGTTACAGGGGAGATGAAAAACTGTTTTTT.

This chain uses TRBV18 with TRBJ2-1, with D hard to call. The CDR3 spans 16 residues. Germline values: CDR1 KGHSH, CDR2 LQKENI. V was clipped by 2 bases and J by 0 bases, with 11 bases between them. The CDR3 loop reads CASSPIATSSYNEQFF. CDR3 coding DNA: TGTGCCAGCTCACCAATTGCGACCAGCTCCTACAATGAGCAGTTCTTC.

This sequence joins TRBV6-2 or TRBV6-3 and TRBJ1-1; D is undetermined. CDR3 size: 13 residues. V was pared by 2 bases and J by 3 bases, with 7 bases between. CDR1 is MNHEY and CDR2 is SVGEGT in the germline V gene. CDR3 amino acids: CASSYRGDTEAFF. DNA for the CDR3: TGTGCCAGCAGTTACCGGGGAGACACTGAAGCTTTCTTT.